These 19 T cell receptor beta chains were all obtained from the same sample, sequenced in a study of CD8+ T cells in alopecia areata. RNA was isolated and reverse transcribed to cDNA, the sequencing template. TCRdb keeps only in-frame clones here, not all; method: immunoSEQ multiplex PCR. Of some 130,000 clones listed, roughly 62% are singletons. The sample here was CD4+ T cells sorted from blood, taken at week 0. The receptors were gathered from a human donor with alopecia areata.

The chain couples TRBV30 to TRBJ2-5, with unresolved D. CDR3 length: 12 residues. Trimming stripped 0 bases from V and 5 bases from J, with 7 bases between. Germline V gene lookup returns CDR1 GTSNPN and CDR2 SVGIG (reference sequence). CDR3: CAWSVARETQYF. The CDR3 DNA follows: TGTGCCTGGAGTGTTGCTAGGGAGACCCAGTACTTC.

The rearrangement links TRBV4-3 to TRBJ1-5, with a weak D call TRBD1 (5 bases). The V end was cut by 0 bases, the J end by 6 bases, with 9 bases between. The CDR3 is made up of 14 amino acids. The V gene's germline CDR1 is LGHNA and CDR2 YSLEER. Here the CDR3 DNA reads TGCGCCAGCAGCCAAGAGGTTGGGGCTCAGCCCCAGCATTTT. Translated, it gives CASSQEVGAQPQHF.

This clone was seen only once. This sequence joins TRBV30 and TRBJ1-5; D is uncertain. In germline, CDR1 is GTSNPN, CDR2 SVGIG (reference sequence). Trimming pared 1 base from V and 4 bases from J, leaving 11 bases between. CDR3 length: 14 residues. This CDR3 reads CAWSAGLGNQPQHF. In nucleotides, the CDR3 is TGTGCCTGGAGTGCGGGGTTGGGGAATCAGCCCCAGCATTTT.

The DNA for the CDR3 is TGTGCCAGCTTGCAGGCCTACGAGCAGTACTTC. Translating gives CASLQAYEQYF. This sequence joins TRBV2 and TRBJ2-5, with D unclear. TRBJ2-7 matches the DNA end more closely, so the J call is doubtful. The CDR3 length is 11 residues. Germline V gene lookup returns CDR1 SNHLY and CDR2 FYNNEI.

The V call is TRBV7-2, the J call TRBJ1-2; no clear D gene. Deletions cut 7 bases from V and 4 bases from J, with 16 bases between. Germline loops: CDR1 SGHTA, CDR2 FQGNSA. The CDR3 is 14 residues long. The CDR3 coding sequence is TGTGCCAGCACCCCGATGGACGGAGCCTATGGCTACACCTTC. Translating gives CASTPMDGAYGYTF.

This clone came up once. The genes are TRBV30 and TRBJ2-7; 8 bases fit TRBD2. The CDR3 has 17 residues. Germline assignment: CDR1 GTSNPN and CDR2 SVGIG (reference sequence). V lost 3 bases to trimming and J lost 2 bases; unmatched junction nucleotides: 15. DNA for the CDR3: TGTGCCTGGAGGGGACGGAGCGGGGGTTGGAGGACCTACGAGCAGTACTTC. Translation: CAWRGRSGGWRTYEQYF.

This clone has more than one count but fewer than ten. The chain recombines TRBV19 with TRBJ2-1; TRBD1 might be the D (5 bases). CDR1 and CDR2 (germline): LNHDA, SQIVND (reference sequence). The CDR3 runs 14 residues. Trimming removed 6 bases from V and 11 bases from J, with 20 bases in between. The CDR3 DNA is TGTGCCAGTAGGATACCTAACGGAGACAGAAAGCAGTTCTTC. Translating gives CASRIPNGDRKQFF. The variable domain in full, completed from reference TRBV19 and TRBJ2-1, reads DGGITQSPKYLFRKEGQNVTLSCEQNLNHDAMYWYRQDPGQGLRLIYYSQIVNDFQKGDIAEGYSVSREKKESFPLTVTSAQKNPTAFYLCASRIPNGDRKQFFGPGTRLTVL.

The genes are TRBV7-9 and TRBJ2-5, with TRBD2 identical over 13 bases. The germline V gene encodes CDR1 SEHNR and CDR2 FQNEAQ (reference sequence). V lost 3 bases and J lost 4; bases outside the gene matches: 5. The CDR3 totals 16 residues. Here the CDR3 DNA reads TGTGCCAGCAGCTTTGAACTAGCGGGGGGGCGAGAGACCCAGTACTTC. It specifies CASSFELAGGRETQYF.

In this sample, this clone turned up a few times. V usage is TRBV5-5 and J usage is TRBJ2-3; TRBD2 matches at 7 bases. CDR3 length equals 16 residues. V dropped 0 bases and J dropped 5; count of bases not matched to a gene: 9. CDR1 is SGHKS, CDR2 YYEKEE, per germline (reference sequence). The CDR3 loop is CASSLDVGGGGDTQYF. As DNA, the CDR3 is TGTGCCAGCAGCTTGGATGTCGGCGGGGGTGGAGATACGCAGTATTTT.

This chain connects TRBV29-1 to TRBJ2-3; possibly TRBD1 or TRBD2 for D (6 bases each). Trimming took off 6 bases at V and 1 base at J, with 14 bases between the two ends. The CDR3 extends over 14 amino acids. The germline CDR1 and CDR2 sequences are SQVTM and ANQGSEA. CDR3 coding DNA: TGCAGCGTCGTAGTCGGGGGCCGCACAGATACGCAGTATTTT. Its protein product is CSVVVGGRTDTQYF.

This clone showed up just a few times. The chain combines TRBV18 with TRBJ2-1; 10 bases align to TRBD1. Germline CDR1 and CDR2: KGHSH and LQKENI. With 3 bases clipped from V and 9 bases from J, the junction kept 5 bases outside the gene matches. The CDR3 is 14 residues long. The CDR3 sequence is CASSPGQGIGEQFF. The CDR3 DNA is TGTGCCAGCTCACCGGGACAGGGGATTGGTGAGCAGTTCTTC.

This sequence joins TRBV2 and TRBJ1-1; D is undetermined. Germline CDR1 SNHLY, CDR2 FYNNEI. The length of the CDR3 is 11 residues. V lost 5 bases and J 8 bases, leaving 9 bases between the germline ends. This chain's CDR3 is CASSKRMEAFF. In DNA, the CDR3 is TGTGCCAGCAGTAAAAGGATGGAAGCTTTCTTT.

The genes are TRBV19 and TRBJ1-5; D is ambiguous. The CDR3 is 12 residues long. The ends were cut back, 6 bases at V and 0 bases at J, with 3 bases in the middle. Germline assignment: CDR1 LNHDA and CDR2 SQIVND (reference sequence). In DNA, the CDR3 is TGTGCCAGTAGCCATAGCAATCAGCCCCAGCATTTT. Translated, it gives CASSHSNQPQHF.

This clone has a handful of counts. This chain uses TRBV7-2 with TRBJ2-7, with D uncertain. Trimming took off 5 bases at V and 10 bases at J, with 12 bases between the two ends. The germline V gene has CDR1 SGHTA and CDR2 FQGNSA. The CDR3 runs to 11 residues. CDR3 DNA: TGTGCCAGCAGCCTTCGGGTCGATCAGTACTTC. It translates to CASSLRVDQYF.

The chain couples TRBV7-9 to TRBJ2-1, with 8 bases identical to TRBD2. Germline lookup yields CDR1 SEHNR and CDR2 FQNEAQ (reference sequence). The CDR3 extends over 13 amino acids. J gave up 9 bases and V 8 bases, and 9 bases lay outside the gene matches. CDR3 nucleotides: TGTGCCAGCGGATTTTGGACTAGCCCTGAGCAGTTCTTC. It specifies CASGFWTSPEQFF.

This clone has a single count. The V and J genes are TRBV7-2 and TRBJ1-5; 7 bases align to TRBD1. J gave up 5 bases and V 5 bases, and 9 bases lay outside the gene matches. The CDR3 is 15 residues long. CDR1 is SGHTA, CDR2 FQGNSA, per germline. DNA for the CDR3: TGTGCCAGCAGCACATCCGGGACAGACTATCAGCCCCAGCATTTT. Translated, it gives CASSTSGTDYQPQHF.

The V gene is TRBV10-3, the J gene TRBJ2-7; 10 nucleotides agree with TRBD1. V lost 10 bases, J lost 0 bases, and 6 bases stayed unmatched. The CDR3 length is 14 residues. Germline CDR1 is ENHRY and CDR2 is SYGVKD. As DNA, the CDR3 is TGTGCCACCGGACAGGGGGAGGACTCCTACGAGCAGTACTTC. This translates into CATGQGEDSYEQYF.

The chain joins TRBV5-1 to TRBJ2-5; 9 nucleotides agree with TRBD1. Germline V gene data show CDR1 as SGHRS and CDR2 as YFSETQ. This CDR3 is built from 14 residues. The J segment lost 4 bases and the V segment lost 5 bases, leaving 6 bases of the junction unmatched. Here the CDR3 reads CASRKPGQGETQYF. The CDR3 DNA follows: TGCGCCAGCAGGAAGCCGGGACAGGGAGAGACCCAGTACTTC. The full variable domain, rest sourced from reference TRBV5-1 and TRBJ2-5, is KAGVTQTPRYLIKTRGQQVTLSCSPISGHRSVSWYQQTPGQGLQFLFEYFSETQRNKGNFPGRFSGRQFSNSRSEMNVSTLELGDSALYLCASRKPGQGETQYFGPGTRLLVL.

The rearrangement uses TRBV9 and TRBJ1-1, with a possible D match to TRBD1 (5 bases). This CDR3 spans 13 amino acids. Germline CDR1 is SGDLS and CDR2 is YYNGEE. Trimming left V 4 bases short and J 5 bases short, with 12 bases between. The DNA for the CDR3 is TGTGCCAGCAGCACGGGACCTAGGACTGAAGCTTTCTTT. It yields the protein CASSTGPRTEAFF. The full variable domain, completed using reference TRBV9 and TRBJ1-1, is DSGVTQTPKHLITATGQRVTLRCSPRSGDLSVYWYQQSLDQGLQFLIQYYNGEERAKGNILERFSAQQFPDLHSELNLSSLELGDSALYFCASSTGPRTEAFFGQGTRLTVV.